This TCR beta chain was identified during a study of blood T cell repertoires in COVID-19. On the study more broadly: Sample material is recorded as cDNA or gDNA derived from T cells, B-cell-depleted T cells, or PBMCs.

The germline V gene encodes CDR1 SGHRS and CDR2 YFSETQ. The length of the CDR3 is 15 residues. V was shortened by 6 bases and J by 1 base, with 17 bases between the two germline ends. TCRdb's table, derived via immunoSEQ multiplex PCR, lists solely in-frame clones and lacks some. The sample has fewer than 65,000 clones; roughly 89% are singletons. This TCR derives from a woman older than 75 with acute or convalescent COVID-19. V gene TRBV5-1 combines with J gene TRBJ2-7; maybe TRBD1 (6 bases). The sample consisted of peripheral blood. The CDR3, as DNA: TGCGCCAGCAAATGGGGCTCAGGGGATTCCTACGAGCAGTACTTC. Its translation is CASKWGSGDSYEQYF.